The rows below give T cell receptor beta chains drawn from one sample of a study of blood T cells in healthy people across ages. TCRdb re-analysed the 5' RACE reads in MiXCR, keeping a single row per CDR3 protein. The sample has more than 1.4 million distinct CDR3 sequences, approximately 40% seen once. Sequenced sample: blood. These receptors were obtained from a woman under 30 in good health. The CDR3 runs from the conserved cysteine through the conserved F or W. Fields, in order: V gene, J gene, D gene, clone size, CDR3 protein, CDR3 DNA. D genes are given only for firm matches. Clone sizes are given selectively: once, few, many, or a class where the clone is expanded.

V gene: TRBV20-1
J gene: TRBJ2-1
D gene: NA
clone size: few
CDR3 protein: CSWVSSDNSYNEQFF
CDR3 DNA: TGCTCCTGGGTTAGTAGCGACAACTCCTACAATGAGCAGTTCTTC

V gene: TRBV24-1
J gene: TRBJ2-3
D gene: TRBD1
clone size: NA
CDR3 protein: CATSDSPGQGSTDTQYF
CDR3 DNA: TGTGCCACCAGTGATTCCCCGGGACAGGGGAGCACAGATACGCAGTATTTT

V gene: TRBV27
J gene: TRBJ2-7
D gene: TRBD2
clone size: few
CDR3 protein: CASSFVPGLADREQYF
CDR3 DNA: TGTGCCAGCAGTTTCGTCCCGGGACTAGCGGATAGGGAGCAGTACTTC

V gene: TRBV9
J gene: TRBJ2-7
D gene: NA
clone size: NA
CDR3 protein: CASSAGHRGYEQYF
CDR3 DNA: TGTGCCAGCAGCGCGGGCCATAGAGGCTACGAGCAGTACTTC

V gene: TRBV20-1
J gene: TRBJ2-7
D gene: TRBD1
clone size: few
CDR3 protein: CSARLTGLYEQYF
CDR3 DNA: TGCAGTGCTAGATTGACAGGGTTGTACGAGCAGTACTTC

V gene: TRBV4-2
J gene: TRBJ2-1
D gene: TRBD2
clone size: NA
CDR3 protein: CASSQEAGGGFYNEQFF
CDR3 DNA: TGTGCCAGCAGCCAAGAGGCGGGGGGCGGGTTCTACAATGAGCAGTTCTTC

V gene: TRBV15
J gene: TRBJ1-5
D gene: NA
clone size: NA
CDR3 protein: CATSSGVNSNQPQHF
CDR3 DNA: TGTGCCACCAGCAGCGGAGTAAATAGCAATCAGCCCCAGCATTTT

V gene: TRBV6-5
J gene: TRBJ2-1
D gene: TRBD2
clone size: NA
CDR3 protein: CASSPLAGGIDEQFF
CDR3 DNA: TGTGCCAGCAGCCCACTAGCGGGAGGGATCGATGAGCAGTTCTTC

V gene: TRBV11-2
J gene: TRBJ1-2
D gene: NA
clone size: NA
CDR3 protein: CASSLGGVLGRGYTF
CDR3 DNA: TGTGCCAGCAGCTTAGGTGGAGTTTTGGGTAGGGGCTACACCTTC

V gene: TRBV5-1
J gene: TRBJ2-7
D gene: TRBD2
clone size: few
CDR3 protein: CASSSLSGGSSYEQYF
CDR3 DNA: TGCGCCAGCAGCTCCCTTAGCGGGGGATCCTCCTACGAGCAGTACTTC